Below are 3 T cell receptor beta chains sequenced from a single sample in a study of CDR3 diversity in severe acne. TCRdb passed the PCR reads through MiXCR, listing each CDR3 protein once. The table has 84,000 or so distinct CDR3 sequences, about 52% seen once. The sample was blood. The receptors originated from a male donor in good health, serving as a control.

The chain links TRBV20-1 to TRBJ2-7, with D uncertain. Germline V CDR1 and CDR2: DFQATT, SNEGSKA (reference sequence). Trimming removed 3 bases at V and 1 base at J, with 16 bases between. The CDR3 runs to 15 residues. CDR3 nucleotides: TGCAGTGCTAGGTCAAATCAGGTTAATTCCTACGAGCAGTACTTC. Residues: CSARSNQVNSYEQYF.

This clonotype was observed at least ten times. The V call is TRBV9, the J call TRBJ2-7; D uncertain. V was clipped by 0 bases and J by 2 bases, with 9 bases between them. CDR3 size: 14 residues. Per germline, CDR1 SGDLS and CDR2 YYNGEE. The CDR3 here is CASSVDAGPYEQYF. DNA for the CDR3: TGTGCCAGCAGCGTAGACGCCGGTCCCTACGAGCAGTACTTC.

This clonotype has at least ten counts. The J gene is TRBJ2-4, the V gene TRBV27, with 7 nucleotides matching TRBD1. The junction had 8 bases not matched to a gene; V was cut back by 6 bases and J by 3 bases. The CDR3 sequence is 15 residues long. Germline V gene data show CDR1 as MNHEY and CDR2 as SMNVEV (reference sequence). CDR3 sequence reads: CASRTGSIGKNIQYF. The CDR3, as DNA: TGTGCCAGCAGGACAGGGTCTATTGGCAAAAACATTCAGTACTTC.